This T cell receptor (beta chain) was observed in a study of T cell changes during pregnancy in multiple sclerosis. V was clipped by 4 bases and J by 9 bases; unmatched bases: 14. This CDR3 is built from 16 residues. Germline assignment: CDR1 SGHTA and CDR2 FQGNSA. The assay was immunoSEQ multiplex PCR, and TCRdb's table has in-frame clones only and misses some. The sample consists of 40,000 to 60,000 clones, nearly 95% of them appearing once. The starting material was peripheral blood, obtained after pregnancy. This rearrangement joins TRBV7-2 to TRBJ1-3; TRBD1 matches at 8 bases. The clonotype was recovered from a female donor with multiple sclerosis, enrolled in a pregnancy study. CDR3 bases: TGTGCCAGCAGCTCTGGACAGGGCCTATTTAGGGGCACCATATATTTT. It codes for CASSSGQGLFRGTIYF.